This T cell receptor (beta chain) was documented in a study of blood T cells in healthy people across ages. Overall study findings and caveats: Naive and antigen-experienced cells could not be conclusively compared, given unsorted PBMCs.

With respect to this clonotype: Antigen: not known.

For the second PCR, which ran for about 6 to 12 cycles, a sample-barcoded 5' primer and a J-beta primer mix were used. TCRdb itself ran the 5' RACE reads through MiXCR, one entry per CDR3 protein. Of approximately 1,100,000 distinct CDR3 sequences detected, more than 40% appear once; the ten largest clones hold approximately 17%. Deletions cut 2 bases from V and 5 bases from J, with 15 bases between. This CDR3 is 15 amino acids long. V is TRBV12-3 or TRBV12-4 and J is TRBJ2-5; TRBD2 is a possible D gene (6 bases). This receptor was identified in a woman aged 55 to 70 in good health. The material sequenced was blood. CDR3 residues: CASSLLPSAAETQYF. The DNA of the CDR3 is TGTGCCAGCAGTTTATTACCTAGCGCTGCGGAGACCCAGTACTTC.